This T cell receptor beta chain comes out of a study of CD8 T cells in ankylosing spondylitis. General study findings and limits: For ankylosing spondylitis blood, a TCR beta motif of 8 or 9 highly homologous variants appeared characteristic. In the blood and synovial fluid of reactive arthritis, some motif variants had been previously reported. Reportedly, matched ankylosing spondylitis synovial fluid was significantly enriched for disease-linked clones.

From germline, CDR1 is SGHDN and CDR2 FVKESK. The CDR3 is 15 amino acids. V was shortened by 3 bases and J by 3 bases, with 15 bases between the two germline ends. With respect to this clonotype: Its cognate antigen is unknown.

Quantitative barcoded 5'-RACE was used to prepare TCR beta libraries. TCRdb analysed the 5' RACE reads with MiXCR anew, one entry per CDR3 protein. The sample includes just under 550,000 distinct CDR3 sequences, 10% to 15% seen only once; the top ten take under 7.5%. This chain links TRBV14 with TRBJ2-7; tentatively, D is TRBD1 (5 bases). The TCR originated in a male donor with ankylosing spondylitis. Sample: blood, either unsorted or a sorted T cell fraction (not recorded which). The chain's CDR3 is CASSQVSGTGYEQYF. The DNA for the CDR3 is TGTGCCAGCAGCCAGGTCTCGGGCACAGGCTACGAGCAGTACTTC.